These 9 T cell receptor beta chains share one sample of origin, sequenced in a study of cytomegalovirus exposure and HLA in healthy donors. This PCR relied on a set of 60 Vbeta primers and 13 Jbeta primers. Sequencing was performed with immunoSEQ multiplex PCR; in TCRdb, only in-frame clones are kept and a portion is missing. The repertoire consists of approximately 190,000 clones, with roughly 80% occurring once and the leading ten covering 2% to 2.5%. Material for sequencing was PBMCs. These receptors were taken from a woman aged 25-40 years in good health and CMV-seropositive.

The chain recombines TRBV9 with TRBJ1-5, with a weak D call TRBD1 (6 bases). The CDR3 is made up of 15 amino acids. Germline V CDR1 and CDR2: SGDLS, YYNGEE. The V end was cut by 0 bases, the J end by 1 base, with 8 bases between. The DNA for the CDR3 is TGTGCCAGCAGCGTAGGGCAGGGGAGCAATCAGCCCCAGCATTTT. It translates to CASSVGQGSNQPQHF.

This chain links TRBV30 with TRBJ1-5; D ambiguous. This CDR3 is 15 amino acids long. The germline V and J ends were trimmed by 0 bases and 3 bases, with 12 bases remaining between them. Germline CDR1 and CDR2: GTSNPN and SVGIG (reference sequence). The CDR3 DNA is TGTGCCTGGAGTGTTCGCGGGATCGACAATCAGCCCCAGCATTTT. Translating it yields CAWSVRGIDNQPQHF.

The chain has TRBV27 and TRBJ1-2; 7 bases line up with TRBD1. The CDR3 totals 13 residues. From germline, CDR1 is MNHEY and CDR2 SMNVEV (reference sequence). Losses at the gene ends were 6 bases for V and 5 bases for J; bases not matched to a gene: 6. The CDR3 DNA reads as TGTGCCAGCAGGACAGGGTCACGGTATGGCTACACCTTC. Translating gives CASRTGSRYGYTF.

The V gene is TRBV18, the J gene TRBJ1-2, with D possibly being TRBD1 (6 bases). The CDR3 has 15 residues. With 2 bases removed from V and 3 bases from J, the gap between germline ends came to 13 bases. Germline CDR1 reads KGHSH; CDR2 reads LQKENI. The CDR3: CASSPWTESYYGYTF. Here the CDR3 DNA reads TGTGCCAGCTCACCATGGACAGAATCCTACTATGGCTACACCTTC. The whole variable domain, remainder taken from reference TRBV18 and TRBJ1-2, is NAGVMQNPRHLVRRRGQEARLRCSPMKGHSHVYWYRQLPEEGLKFMVYLQKENIIDESGMPKERFSAEFPKEGPSILRIQQVVRGDSAAYFCASSPWTESYYGYTFGSGTRLTVV.

The V gene is TRBV4-2, the J gene TRBJ2-7; a weak D match, TRBD2 (5 bases). This CDR3 comprises 15 residues. CDR1 LGHNA and CDR2 YNFKEQ come from the germline V gene. Trimming stripped 2 bases from V and 0 bases from J, with 11 bases between. The CDR3 here is CASSQLEESSYEQYF. CDR3 in DNA: TGTGCCAGCAGCCAATTGGAGGAGAGCTCCTACGAGCAGTACTTC.

The CDR3 reads CASSYQGIGELFF. The CDR3 DNA reads TGCGCCAGCAGTTATCAGGGCATCGGGGAGCTGTTTTTT. V usage is TRBV5-1 and J usage is TRBJ2-2, with D perhaps matching TRBD1 (5 bases). Germline V gene data show CDR1 as SGHRS and CDR2 as YFSETQ. The CDR3 has 13 residues. With 5 bases removed from V and 7 bases from J, the gap between germline ends came to 12 bases. The variable domain in full, completed from reference TRBV5-1 and TRBJ2-2, reads KAGVTQTPRYLIKTRGQQVTLSCSPISGHRSVSWYQQTPGQGLQFLFEYFSETQRNKGNFPGRFSGRQFSNSRSEMNVSTLELGDSALYLCASSYQGIGELFFGEGSRLTVL.

The chain recombines TRBV9 with TRBJ2-1, with 10 nucleotides matching TRBD2. The CDR3 spans 15 residues. From germline, CDR1 is SGDLS and CDR2 YYNGEE. V lost 4 bases, J lost 4 bases, and 5 bases stayed unmatched. CDR3 sequence (DNA): TGTGCCAGCAGCCCAACTAGCGGGGTTTACAATGAGCAGTTCTTC. Translated, it gives CASSPTSGVYNEQFF.

The V gene is TRBV5-4, the J gene TRBJ1-2; 9 bases map to TRBD1. Trimming took 2 bases from V and 7 from J; bases not matched to a gene: 9. The germline CDR1 and CDR2 sequences are SGHNT and YYREEE (reference sequence). The CDR3 sequence is 15 residues long. The CDR3 DNA reads as TGTGCCAGCAGCTTACGGACAGGGGAAGTGGGTGGCTACACCTTC. This gives the protein CASSLRTGEVGGYTF.

The gene calls are TRBV13 and TRBJ2-7; 9 bases align to TRBD1. CDR1 is PRHDT, CDR2 FYEKMQ, per germline (reference sequence). The J segment lost 3 bases and the V segment lost 5 bases, leaving 8 bases of the junction unmatched. The CDR3 is 15 residues long. In nucleotides, the CDR3 is TGTGCCAGCAGCCTGCGGGGGACAGGGCTCTACGAGCAGTACTTC. Protein product: CASSLRGTGLYEQYF.